This T cell receptor (beta chain) originates from a study of T cells in Graves' hyperthyroidism and ophthalmopathy. Researchers amplified the TCR beta CDR3 regions from RNA transcripts. First-round RT-PCR targeting the TCR CDR3 was performed with the HTBI primer set. TCRdb itself ran the multiplex PCR reads through MiXCR, one entry per CDR3 protein. The profile shows around 300,000 distinct CDR3 sequences, about an eighth of them singletons. This clonotype was recorded only once. The receptor's source is a woman in her thirties with Graves' hyperthyroidism that later progressed to Graves' ophthalmopathy. Sequenced material: blood.

CDR3: CASSPRGSGEYNEQFF. Here the CDR3 DNA reads TGTGCCAGCTCACCAAGGGGTAGCGGAGAATACAATGAGCAGTTCTTC. This sequence joins TRBV18 and TRBJ2-1, with D possibly TRBD2 on 6 matching bases. The CDR3 is made up of 16 amino acids. Looked up from germline, CDR1 is KGHSH and CDR2 is LQKENI. Trimming left V 2 bases short and J 4 bases short, with 15 bases between.